The T cell receptor beta chain under discussion was sequenced for a study of T cells in Graves' hyperthyroidism and ophthalmopathy. The V end lost 4 bases, the J end lost 6 bases, and 5 bases lay between the germline ends. There are 11 residues in the CDR3. Germline CDR1 KGHDR, CDR2 SFDVKD. Turning to this clonotype: Its antigen is unknown.

Authors of the study amplified TCR beta CDR3 regions from RNA transcripts. Using the HTBI primer set, a first-round RT-PCR was run on the TCR CDR3. TCRdb reprocessed the multiplex PCR reads with MiXCR, giving one entry per CDR3 protein. The sample consists of more than 500,000 distinct CDR3 sequences, 40% to 50% of them appearing once. Study-wide findings and caveats: Stable hyperthyroidism was separated from ophthalmopathy by a model based on 13 V-J features. Blood held most thyroid clonotypes expanded above 0.001 frequency.

The rearrangement uses TRBV24-1 and TRBJ1-2; D is unresolved. The specimen was peripheral blood or thyroid tissue (not recorded which). This receptor was identified in an adult woman with Graves' disease, either hyperthyroidism or ophthalmopathy (not recorded which). CDR3 sequence: CATSDWDGYTF. The CDR3 DNA reads TGTGCCACCAGTGACTGGGATGGCTACACCTTC.